This TCR beta chain was identified in a study of T cell responses to AZD1222 COVID-19 vaccine. A word on this clone: Its antigen is currently unknown.

Clones were read by immunoSEQ multiplex PCR, and TCRdb kept only the in-frame ones, dropping some. The sample yields roughly 150,000 clones, under 95% seen once. The ends were cut back, 4 bases at V and 3 bases at J, with 16 bases in the middle. The CDR3 length is 15 residues. Per germline, CDR1 MNHEY and CDR2 SVGEGT. The study, taken as a whole, reports: At baseline, just a handful of AZD1222 recipients tested seropositive.

The source is an adult in good health. This chain links TRBV6-2 or TRBV6-3 with TRBJ2-7; D gene ambiguous. The sequences come from peripheral blood, collected on day 0 of AZD1222 vaccination. CDR3 coding DNA: TGTGCCAGCAGTTTTGGACCACAAGCAGGCTACGAGCAGTACTTC. Its translation: CASSFGPQAGYEQYF.